This is a list of T cell receptor beta chains from one sample in a study of blood T cells in healthy people across ages. Using its own MiXCR run on the 5' RACE reads, TCRdb lists one record per CDR3 protein. This sample has roughly 800,000 distinct CDR3 sequences, with nearly 60% found just once. Sample: blood. All receptors derive from a man aged 25-45 years in good health. CDR3s include the opening cysteine and the closing phenylalanine or tryptophan. D genes are given only for firm matches. Clone size is shown for a subset of rows, as once, few, many or a class of expanded clone.

D gene: .
V gene: TRBV12-3/TRBV12-4
J gene: TRBJ2-7
clone size: .
CDR3 DNA: TGTGCCAGCAGTCCCCCCCGGGAACACCCTTACGAGCAGTACTTC
CDR3 protein: CASSPPREHPYEQYF

D gene: .
V gene: TRBV20-1
J gene: TRBJ1-2
clone size: .
CDR3 DNA: TGCAGTGCCCCCGGGCGCGGTACGACGGGCTATGGCTACACCTTC
CDR3 protein: CSAPGRGTTGYGYTF

D gene: .
V gene: TRBV6-6
J gene: TRBJ2-3
clone size: .
CDR3 DNA: TGTGCCAGCAGTTACACAGGGTCGAGCACAGATACGCAGTATTTT
CDR3 protein: CASSYTGSSTDTQYF

D gene: .
V gene: TRBV25-1
J gene: TRBJ1-6
clone size: few
CDR3 DNA: TGTGCCAGCAGTGAATATGGGGGAGTTTGGAATTCACCCCTCCACTTT
CDR3 protein: CASSEYGGVWNSPLHF

D gene: .
V gene: TRBV12-3/TRBV12-4
J gene: TRBJ1-5
clone size: .
CDR3 DNA: TGTGCCAGCAGTCCCCATATTCGGGGCAATCAGCCCCAGCATTTT
CDR3 protein: CASSPHIRGNQPQHF

D gene: .
V gene: TRBV6-6
J gene: TRBJ2-1
clone size: .
CDR3 DNA: TGTGCCAGCGGCAGCCCGGACCACGCCAATGAGCAGTTCTTC
CDR3 protein: CASGSPDHANEQFF

D gene: .
V gene: TRBV29-1
J gene: TRBJ1-2
clone size: .
CDR3 DNA: TGCAGCGTTGCTGAGGGCTACACCTTC
CDR3 protein: CSVAEGYTF

D gene: .
V gene: TRBV7-2
J gene: TRBJ2-7
clone size: once
CDR3 DNA: TGTGCCAGCAGCGTAGTAGGGGGGCATGACGAGCAGTACTTC
CDR3 protein: CASSVVGGHDEQYF

D gene: .
V gene: TRBV6-6
J gene: TRBJ1-2
clone size: .
CDR3 DNA: TGTGCCACTACGTCTGGCTATGGCTACACCTTC
CDR3 protein: CATTSGYGYTF

D gene: .
V gene: TRBV4-3
J gene: TRBJ2-5
clone size: .
CDR3 DNA: TGCGCCAGCAGCCAAGATGGAAGGCCGGGAGAGACCCAGTACTTC
CDR3 protein: CASSQDGRPGETQYF

D gene: .
V gene: TRBV12-3/TRBV12-4
J gene: TRBJ1-2
clone size: .
CDR3 DNA: TGTGCCAGCAGCGCCCCCGGTTATGGAAGCTACACCTTC
CDR3 protein: CASSAPGYGSYTF

D gene: .
V gene: TRBV25-1
J gene: TRBJ2-3
clone size: few
CDR3 DNA: TGTGCCAGCAGTGATCCGCCTCGTGGTACGCAGTATTTT
CDR3 protein: CASSDPPRGTQYF

D gene: .
V gene: TRBV7-2
J gene: TRBJ2-7
clone size: .
CDR3 DNA: TGTGCCAGCAGCTTTTCGTGGCGCTCCGGGGACGAGCAGTACTTC
CDR3 protein: CASSFSWRSGDEQYF

D gene: .
V gene: TRBV3-1
J gene: TRBJ1-6
clone size: .
CDR3 DNA: TGTGCCAGCAGCCTTAAGGGGGAATACTCACCCCTCCACTTT
CDR3 protein: CASSLKGEYSPLHF

D gene: .
V gene: TRBV29-1
J gene: TRBJ2-2
clone size: few
CDR3 DNA: TGCAGCGTTGAACAGGTGTTTACCGGGGAGCTGTTTTTT
CDR3 protein: CSVEQVFTGELFF

D gene: .
V gene: TRBV28
J gene: TRBJ2-7
clone size: few
CDR3 DNA: TGTGCCAGCAGCCCTGGGCAGCACTACGAGCAGTACTTC
CDR3 protein: CASSPGQHYEQYF

D gene: .
V gene: TRBV20-1
J gene: TRBJ2-5
clone size: .
CDR3 DNA: TGCAGTGCCCCTTATGCGAGTCTGGAGACCCAGTACTTC
CDR3 protein: CSAPYASLETQYF

D gene: .
V gene: TRBV27
J gene: TRBJ1-2
clone size: .
CDR3 DNA: TGTGCCAGCAGTGACACGGGGTCGGGGCGAAACTATGGCTACACCTTC
CDR3 protein: CASSDTGSGRNYGYTF

D gene: TRBD1
V gene: TRBV7-9
J gene: TRBJ2-6
clone size: .
CDR3 DNA: TGTGCCAGCAGCTCCCGACAGGGCTCTGGGGCCAACGTCCTGACTTTC
CDR3 protein: CASSSRQGSGANVLTF

D gene: .
V gene: TRBV19
J gene: TRBJ2-3
clone size: .
CDR3 DNA: TGTGCCAGTAGTATCCTCTACACAGATACGCAGTATTTT
CDR3 protein: CASSILYTDTQYF

D gene: .
V gene: TRBV7-2
J gene: TRBJ2-3
clone size: .
CDR3 DNA: TGTGCCAGCAGCCCGGAGTGGGGCACAGATACGCAGTATTTT
CDR3 protein: CASSPEWGTDTQYF

D gene: TRBD2
V gene: TRBV27
J gene: TRBJ2-1
clone size: .
CDR3 DNA: TGTGCCAGCAACCAGGGAGCGGGGAGCAGGGATGAGCAGTTCTTC
CDR3 protein: CASNQGAGSRDEQFF

D gene: TRBD2
V gene: TRBV7-6
J gene: TRBJ2-7
clone size: .
CDR3 DNA: TGTGCCAGCAGCTTTTATGGAGCGGGAGAGAGCTCCTACGAGCAGTACTTC
CDR3 protein: CASSFYGAGESSYEQYF

D gene: TRBD2
V gene: TRBV11-2
J gene: TRBJ2-1
clone size: .
CDR3 DNA: TGTGCCAGCAGCTTTAGGACTAGCGGGGGGGCCTACAATGAGCAGTTCTTC
CDR3 protein: CASSFRTSGGAYNEQFF

D gene: .
V gene: TRBV10-1
J gene: TRBJ1-2
clone size: .
CDR3 DNA: TGCGCCAGCAGTGAAAATCCGGACCGTGGCTACACCTTC
CDR3 protein: CASSENPDRGYTF

D gene: .
V gene: TRBV7-8
J gene: TRBJ2-6
clone size: once
CDR3 DNA: TGTGCCAGCAGCTACAGACTGCCTGGGGCCAACGTCCTGACTTTC
CDR3 protein: CASSYRLPGANVLTF

D gene: .
V gene: TRBV12-5
J gene: TRBJ1-6
clone size: .
CDR3 DNA: TGTGCTAGTGGTTTCCTTGCCCCTGCTGAGGGGGTTTCCTCACCCCTCCACTTT
CDR3 protein: CASGFLAPAEGVSSPLHF